A selection of T cell receptor beta chains follows, all from one sample in a study of response to subunit inactivated influenza vaccine. One entry per CDR3 protein, called by TCRdb with MiXCR from the RT-PCR reads. The table lists just over 300,000 distinct CDR3 sequences, roughly a fifth of them singletons. The sample was PBMCs from blood, taken about 20 months after vaccination. These receptors all stem from a man in his fifties or sixties who received an inactivated influenza vaccine. Both conserved end residues are part of each CDR3. The order of the fields is V gene, J gene, clone size, D gene, CDR3 DNA, CDR3 protein. D genes are given only for firm matches. Rows give clone size only sometimes, using once, few, many, or a class for an expanded clone.

v_gene: TRBV7-2; j_gene: TRBJ1-4; abundance: few; d_gene: .; CDR3nt: TGTGCCAGCAGTCAGGGTTCCTTCGAAAAACTGTTTTTT; CDR3aa: CASSQGSFEKLFF
v_gene: TRBV6-6; j_gene: TRBJ2-1; abundance: .; d_gene: .; CDR3nt: TGTGCCAGCAGTTACTCGGTAGGAAATGAGCAGTTCTTC; CDR3aa: CASSYSVGNEQFF
v_gene: TRBV7-2; j_gene: TRBJ2-3; abundance: .; d_gene: TRBD2; CDR3nt: TGTGCCAGCAGCTTTCTCCCGGCGGGGGGCACAGATACGCAGTATTTT; CDR3aa: CASSFLPAGGTDTQYF
v_gene: TRBV25-1; j_gene: TRBJ1-4; abundance: few; d_gene: TRBD1; CDR3nt: TGTGCCAGCAGTGAAGGAGTGGGACAGGGGTATGAAAAACTGTTTTTT; CDR3aa: CASSEGVGQGYEKLFF
v_gene: TRBV4-2; j_gene: TRBJ2-1; abundance: .; d_gene: .; CDR3nt: TGTACCAGCAGCCAAGATCCGGCTAGCGTCTATGAGGAGTTCTTC; CDR3aa: CTSSQDPASVYEEFF
v_gene: TRBV6-5; j_gene: TRBJ1-4; abundance: .; d_gene: TRBD1; CDR3nt: TGTGCCAGCAGTTACCCGGGGACAGGGAGGACTAATGAAAAACTGTTTTTT; CDR3aa: CASSYPGTGRTNEKLFF
v_gene: TRBV24-1; j_gene: TRBJ2-5; abundance: once; d_gene: .; CDR3nt: TGTGCCACCAGTGACCGAACGAGGACGACCCAGTACTTC; CDR3aa: CATSDRTRTTQYF
v_gene: TRBV5-1; j_gene: TRBJ2-3; abundance: .; d_gene: TRBD2; CDR3nt: TGCGCCAGCAGCTGGACGGGGGGAAGCACAGATACGCAGTATTTT; CDR3aa: CASSWTGGSTDTQYF
v_gene: TRBV3-1; j_gene: TRBJ1-6; abundance: few; d_gene: .; CDR3nt: TGTGCCAGCAGCCAAGATAGCTTGAATTCACCCCTCCACTTT; CDR3aa: CASSQDSLNSPLHF
v_gene: TRBV7-9; j_gene: TRBJ2-1; abundance: .; d_gene: TRBD2; CDR3nt: TGTGCCAGCAGCTCCAAGACTAGCGGGCCTCAGCAGTTCTTC; CDR3aa: CASSSKTSGPQQFF
v_gene: TRBV20-1; j_gene: TRBJ1-5; abundance: many; d_gene: .; CDR3nt: TGCAGTGCTACCCAAGGGTATAGCAATCAGCCCCAGCATTTT; CDR3aa: CSATQGYSNQPQHF
v_gene: TRBV29-1; j_gene: TRBJ2-1; abundance: .; d_gene: .; CDR3nt: TGCAGCGTTGAAGCCCCCACGTGGGACCTTCTCTACAATGAGCAGTTCTTC; CDR3aa: CSVEAPTWDLLYNEQFF
v_gene: TRBV7-9; j_gene: TRBJ1-2; abundance: .; d_gene: TRBD1; CDR3nt: TGTGCCAGCAGCTTAGTTGGGGGACAGGGATACTATGGCTACACCTTC; CDR3aa: CASSLVGGQGYYGYTF
v_gene: TRBV3-1; j_gene: TRBJ2-5; abundance: .; d_gene: TRBD1; CDR3nt: TGTGCCAGCAGCCAAAACCTCGCAGGGGGTTCGGAGACCCAGTACTTC; CDR3aa: CASSQNLAGGSETQYF
v_gene: TRBV7-2; j_gene: TRBJ2-5; abundance: .; d_gene: TRBD1; CDR3nt: TGTGCCAGCAGCCATGGACAGGAAGAGACCCAGTACTTC; CDR3aa: CASSHGQEETQYF
v_gene: TRBV5-1; j_gene: TRBJ1-4; abundance: .; d_gene: .; CDR3nt: TGCGCCAGCAGCTTGGCCCTGACAGGCCCTAATGAAAAACTGTTTTTC; CDR3aa: CASSLALTGPNEKLFF
v_gene: TRBV5-4; j_gene: TRBJ1-2; abundance: few; d_gene: .; CDR3nt: TGTGCCAGCAGCTTGGCCGCCAGTTCATATGGCTACACCTTC; CDR3aa: CASSLAASSYGYTF
v_gene: TRBV12-3/TRBV12-4; j_gene: TRBJ1-6; abundance: few; d_gene: .; CDR3nt: TGTGCCAGCAGCCGGGATCGCTCCTATAATTCACCCCTCCACTTT; CDR3aa: CASSRDRSYNSPLHF
v_gene: TRBV4-1; j_gene: TRBJ1-2; abundance: .; d_gene: .; CDR3nt: TGCGCCAGCAGCCCCCGATCCCTGACAGGCAACTATGGCTACACCTTC; CDR3aa: CASSPRSLTGNYGYTF
v_gene: TRBV30; j_gene: TRBJ2-2; abundance: .; d_gene: .; CDR3nt: TGTGCCTGGAGTGGGGGGAGTCAGGGCCGACTTTCGAACACCGGGGAGCTGTTTTTT; CDR3aa: CAWSGGSQGRLSNTGELFF
v_gene: TRBV4-2; j_gene: TRBJ2-1; abundance: .; d_gene: TRBD2; CDR3nt: TGTGCCAGCAGCCAAGATGGACTAGCGGGAGTCTACAATGAGCAGTTCTTC; CDR3aa: CASSQDGLAGVYNEQFF
v_gene: TRBV24-1; j_gene: TRBJ1-2; abundance: few; d_gene: .; CDR3nt: TGTGCCACCAGTGATTTCTCCAGTTCCTATGGCTACACCTTC; CDR3aa: CATSDFSSSYGYTF
v_gene: TRBV12-3/TRBV12-4; j_gene: TRBJ1-2; abundance: many; d_gene: .; CDR3nt: TGTGCCAGCAGTTTCTCGGGCGGCTACACCTTC; CDR3aa: CASSFSGGYTF